Each of the 15 T cell receptor beta chains below was sequenced from the same sample in a study of somatic mutations in cytotoxic T cells in rheumatoid arthritis (dated by TCRdb to about 2017). The receptor library was made with the immunoSEQ multiplex PCR assay. TCRdb holds this immuneACCESS table with in-frame rearrangements only. Some clones are missing; in checked studies, unresolved V genes explain under half, and the rest has no known cause. Counted in this sample were about 16,000 clones; approximately 78% of them appeared once. The leading ten clones occupy over 15% of the sample. Material for sequencing was CD8+ T cells sorted from blood. These receptor sequences come from a woman aged 45-65 years with rheumatoid arthritis.

The chain carries TRBV2 and TRBJ2-7; 9 nucleotides align to TRBD1. Germline CDR1 and CDR2: SNHLY and FYNNEI. Unmatched junction bases numbered 11, after V lost 1 base and J lost 4 bases. This CDR3 is built from 17 residues. The CDR3 coding sequence is TGTGCCAGCAGTGAAGTGGTGGGACAGGGTGGGGAGTACGAGCAGTACTTC. Its translation: CASSEVVGQGGEYEQYF.

The CDR3 loop reads CASSQVAGDVEKLFF. For the CDR3, the DNA is TGCGCCAGCAGCCAGGTAGCCGGGGACGTGGAAAAACTGTTTTTT. The V call is TRBV5-1, the J call TRBJ1-4; D might be TRBD1 (5 bases). Germline CDR1 reads SGHRS; CDR2 reads YFSETQ. CDR3 length: 15 residues. V shed 4 bases and J shed 8 bases, with 18 bases lying between them.

The chain combines TRBV7-9 with TRBJ2-7; perhaps D is TRBD1 or TRBD2 (5 bases each). The V gene lost 5 bases and the J gene lost 1 base, with 21 bases spanning the gap. Germline V gene sequence: CDR1 SEHNR, CDR2 FQNEAQ (reference sequence). The CDR3 is 17 amino acids. CDR3 in amino acids: CASSPRDLPVGSYEQYF. CDR3 DNA: TGTGCCAGCAGCCCTAGGGACCTACCCGTGGGATCCTACGAGCAGTACTTC.

The genes are TRBV7-9 and TRBJ1-2; D is unresolved. CDR1 and CDR2 (germline): SEHNR, FQNEAQ (reference sequence). CDR3 size: 18 residues. The ends were cut back, 8 bases at V and 0 bases at J, with 25 bases in the middle. CDR3 residues: CASLEAGRPLTANYGYTF. The CDR3 coding sequence is TGTGCCAGCCTTGAAGCCGGGCGACCTCTAACAGCTAACTATGGCTACACCTTC.

This sequence joins TRBV10-2 and TRBJ2-1, with TRBD2 matching 9 bases. The CDR3 runs to 20 residues. Trimming cost V 1 base and J 0 bases; bases outside gene matches: 13. CDR1 is WSHSY and CDR2 is SAAADI in the germline V gene. The CDR3 DNA sequence: TGCGCCAGCAGTGAGTGGGGAAGGCTAGCGGGGTCGAGCTCCTACAATGAGCAGTTCTTC. Encoded protein: CASSEWGRLAGSSSYNEQFF.

V is TRBV5-1 and J is TRBJ2-3; 8 positions agree with TRBD2. CDR3 length: 15 amino acids. Germline values: CDR1 SGHRS, CDR2 YFSETQ. Trimming at V came to 4 bases and at J to 6 bases, leaving 10 bases not matched to a gene. The CDR3 nucleotides read TGCGCCAGCAGCCAGACCCGGGGGGGCGGTGATACGCAGTATTTT. It codes for CASSQTRGGGDTQYF.

This chain joins TRBV7-6 and TRBJ2-1; 10 bases agree with TRBD2. Germline values: CDR1 SGHVS, CDR2 FNYEAQ. The CDR3 contains 14 residues. After removal of 1 base from V and 10 bases from J, the junction contained 4 bases not matched to a gene. CDR3 bases: TGTGCCAGCAGCTTAGAGCGGGGGGGCAGGGAGCAGTTCTTC. Its translation is CASSLERGGREQFF.

The chain links TRBV27 to TRBJ2-3; 7 bases match TRBD2. The J segment lost 5 bases and the V segment lost 2 bases, leaving 7 bases of the junction unmatched. CDR1 is MNHEY and CDR2 is SMNVEV in the germline V gene (reference sequence). This CDR3 comprises 15 residues. CDR3: CASSLGTTPGDTQYF. CDR3 bases: TGTGCCAGCAGTTTAGGGACTACCCCCGGAGATACGCAGTATTTT.

The V call is TRBV6-4, the J call TRBJ2-3; the D is unclear. Per germline, CDR1 MRHNA and CDR2 SNTAGT. V was trimmed by 0 bases and J by 0 bases, leaving 7 bases between them. This CDR3 region has 15 residues. As DNA, the CDR3 is TGTGCCAGCAGTGACTCGATGGCTAGCACAGATACGCAGTATTTT. It specifies CASSDSMASTDTQYF.

The chain joins TRBV9 to TRBJ2-2, with D perhaps TRBD2 (6 bases). CDR1 is SGDLS and CDR2 is YYNGEE in the germline V gene. Trimming removed 1 base at V and 5 bases at J, with 15 bases between. This CDR3 region has 16 residues. The CDR3 DNA reads TGTGCCAGCAGCGTAAAGGGGAAGGGAGGAACCGGGGAGCTGTTTTTT. As protein: CASSVKGKGGTGELFF.

The chain combines TRBV10-3 with TRBJ2-2, with 7 positions matching TRBD2. The CDR3 extends over 16 amino acids. Germline CDR1 reads ENHRY; CDR2 reads SYGVKD. After removal of 6 bases from V and 2 bases from J, the junction contained 9 bases not matched to a gene. The chain's CDR3 is CAIRGGAGPNTGELFF. CDR3 DNA sequence: TGTGCCATCAGGGGCGGAGCGGGGCCAAACACCGGGGAGCTGTTTTTT.

This rearrangement joins TRBV28 to TRBJ2-3, with 10 bases matching TRBD2. Germline lookup yields CDR1 MDHEN and CDR2 SYDVKM. This CDR3 contains 15 residues. Trimming at V came to 6 bases and at J to 2 bases, leaving 5 bases not matched to a gene. This CDR3 is CASSRGTSDTDTQYF. The CDR3 nucleotides are TGTGCCAGCAGCCGAGGGACTAGCGACACAGATACGCAGTATTTT.

The chain recombines TRBV10-3 with TRBJ2-1; D unclear. CDR1 and CDR2 from the germline V gene are ENHRY and SYGVKD. The CDR3 covers 13 residues. The germline V and J ends were trimmed by 7 bases and 7 bases, with 14 bases remaining between them. CDR3 protein: CAIKFLPTNEQFF. In DNA, the CDR3 is TGTGCCATCAAATTCCTCCCCACAAATGAGCAGTTCTTC.

The J gene is TRBJ2-7, the V gene TRBV27, with 8 bases identical to TRBD1. This CDR3 has 15 residues. The V segment lost 3 bases and the J segment 5 bases; nucleotides outside the gene matches: 9. CDR1 and CDR2 from the germline V gene are MNHEY and SMNVEV (reference sequence). Here the CDR3 DNA reads TGTGCCAGCAGTTTGGGACAGGCCGATCCCCACGAGCAGTACTTC. As protein: CASSLGQADPHEQYF.

This rearrangement joins TRBV15 to TRBJ2-2; the match to TRBD2 covers 10 bases. CDR3 length: 18 amino acids. V shed 0 bases, J shed 2 bases, and the junction held 6 bases outside the gene matches. Germline-derived CDR1 and CDR2 are LNHNV and YYDKDF (reference sequence). CDR3 sequence: CATSRDLVAGGNTGELFF. CDR3 sequence (DNA): TGTGCCACCAGCAGAGATCTGGTAGCGGGAGGTAACACCGGGGAGCTGTTTTTT. The full variable domain, rest sourced from reference TRBV15 and TRBJ2-2, is DAMVIQNPRYQVTQFGKPVTLSCSQTLNHNVMYWYQQKSSQAPKLLFHYYDKDFNNEADTPDNFQSRRPNTSFCFLDIRSPGLGDTAMYLCATSRDLVAGGNTGELFFGEGSRLTVL.